This T cell receptor beta chain was retrieved from a study of immune evolution from preneoplasia to lung adenocarcinoma. CDR1 is LNHDA and CDR2 is SQIVND in the germline V gene (reference sequence). V was pared by 9 bases and J by 1 base, with 7 bases of the junction left unmatched. The CDR3 runs to 14 residues. Study-wide findings and caveats: Later-stage lesions appeared to have more T cells, more diversity, less clonality.

Only in-frame clones appear in the TCRdb table, and some are missing; sequencing was by immunoSEQ multiplex PCR. The repertoire holds 20,000 to 25,000 clones, 75% seen once, with around 5.2% in the top ten. As to this clone: The antigen remains undetermined.

The chain carries TRBV19 and TRBJ1-1; 8 nucleotides match TRBD1. This receptor was identified in a person in their sixties with lung adenocarcinoma. Sequenced sample: FFPE invasive lung adenocarcinoma tissue. In DNA form, the CDR3 reads TGTGCCAGCTTTAAACAGGGGGGGAACACTGAAGCTTTCTTT. It specifies CASFKQGGNTEAFF.